The 22 T cell receptor beta chains listed next were all sequenced from one sample in a study of T cells in women clearing cervical HPV infection (dated 2018 in TCRdb). The method was the immunoSEQ multiplex PCR assay. TCRdb's version of the immuneACCESS table is confined to in-frame rearrangements and falls short of the full clone set. An unresolved V gene accounts for under half of the shortfall where checked; the remainder is of unknown origin. The data table for this sample lists approximately 16,000 clones. The ten most abundant clones make up roughly 7.9% of the sample. The sample consisted of blood buffy coat. The source is a woman aged 18 to 75 with a cervical HPV16 infection that either progressed to CIN3+ or cleared (not recorded which).

About this clone: The read comes to an end 3 residues before the CDR3 does, leaving the germline J gene to fill in the end. The V call is TRBV23-1, the J call TRBJ2-2; maybe TRBD2 (7 bases). TRBV23-1 is identified as an open reading frame with a role that is uncertain. This CDR3 has 17 residues. V was cut by 3 bases and J by 6 bases, with 20 bases left in between. CDR3 sequence: CASSHSRDTGRAGELFF. The CDR3 DNA, read in part, is TGCGCCAGCAGTCATTCCCGGGACACGGGGAGGGCCGGGGAG.

As concerns this clone: Read coverage stops 3 residues before the CDR3 terminus; the germline J gene supplies the remainder. The V call is TRBV7-9, the J call TRBJ2-7; D ambiguous. The germline V gene encodes CDR1 SEHNR and CDR2 FQNEAQ (reference sequence). Trimming shortened V by 1 base and J by 2 bases, and 6 bases separated the two germline ends. This CDR3 contains 13 residues. The CDR3 spells CASSLVPTYEQYF. CDR3 DNA (partial): TGTGCCAGCAGCTTAGTTCCCACCTACGAG.

CDR3 amino acids: CASSLGLAGGLEQYF. Incomplete CDR3 DNA: TGTGCCAGCAGCTTAGGTCTAGCGGGGGGGCTCGAG. V gene TRBV7-2 combines with J gene TRBJ2-7; 12 bases are shared with TRBD2. The missing CDR3 end, 3 residues past where the read stops, is filled in from the germline J gene. CDR1 and CDR2 (germline): SGHTA, FQGNSA. V lost 1 base, J lost 6 bases, and 4 bases stayed unmatched. This CDR3 contains 15 residues.

Concerning this clone: Read sequence stops 3 residues before the CDR3 end, and the germline J gene provides the missing end. The chain is built from TRBV30 and TRBJ1-1; D not resolved. This CDR3 has 15 residues. From germline, CDR1 is GTSNPN and CDR2 SVGIG (reference sequence). V was shortened by 2 bases and J by 7 bases, with 20 bases between the two germline ends. The CDR3 DNA, read in part, is TGTGCCTGGAGTAGGAGAGGGAGGTTTAGCGGTGAA. It specifies CAWSRRGRFSGE. The full CDR3 protein is CAWSRRGRFSGEAFF.

Turning to this clone: The DNA ends 3 residues before the CDR3 does, and the rest of the CDR3 is filled in from the germline J gene. The chain combines TRBV2 with TRBJ2-7; possible D gene TRBD1, 6 bases. V was clipped by 2 bases and J by 6 bases, with 14 bases between them. The CDR3 is 14 residues long. Germline V gene data show CDR1 as SNHLY and CDR2 as FYNNEI. The CDR3 loop is CASSENRDLGEQYF. The sequenced CDR3 bases are TGTGCCAGCAGTGAAAACAGGGATCTCGGCGAG.

Turning to this clone: The read ends 3 residues before the CDR3 terminus; that terminus is restored from the germline J gene. The rearrangement links TRBV28 to TRBJ2-7; tentatively, D is TRBD1 (6 bases). Looked up from germline, CDR1 is MDHEN and CDR2 is SYDVKM. The CDR3 has 15 amino acids. V lost 4 bases and J 0 bases, leaving 13 bases between the germline ends. CDR3 DNA (partial): TGTGCCAGCAGTTCTTACCGGGACAACTCCTACGAG. Amino acid sequence: CASSSYRDNSYE. The whole CDR3 is CASSSYRDNSYEQYF.

To note about this clone: The CDR3 end is not reached by the read, which stops 3 residues before it; the germline J gene fills it in. The V call is TRBV29-1, the J call TRBJ2-7; weak D call: TRBD2 (6 bases). This CDR3 comprises 15 residues. The ends were cut back, 4 bases at V and 0 bases at J, with 16 bases in the middle. CDR1 is SQVTM, CDR2 ANQGSEA, per germline. CDR3 DNA (partial): TGCAGCGTTGCACTGTCGGCGGGATACTCCTACGAG. Its protein product is CSVALSAGYSYE. In full, the CDR3 reads CSVALSAGYSYEQYF.

About this clone: The read ends 3 residues before the CDR3 terminus; that terminus is restored from the germline J gene. The rearrangement joins TRBV20-1 to TRBJ2-1; 10 nucleotides agree with TRBD1. The CDR3 is 14 residues long. J was trimmed by 6 bases and V by 2 bases; bases with no gene match: 4. The germline V gene encodes CDR1 DFQATT and CDR2 SNEGSKA (reference sequence). The CDR3 spells CSARRQGAINEQFF. The CDR3 bases that were read are TGCAGTGCTAGACGACAGGGGGCGATCAATGAG.

As for this clone: The read stops 3 residues short of the end of the CDR3; the missing end is completed from the germline J gene. This chain links TRBV5-1 with TRBJ1-6; 7 bases line up with TRBD1. CDR3 size: 16 residues. Per germline, CDR1 SGHRS and CDR2 YFSETQ. J was trimmed by 9 bases and V by 4 bases; bases with no gene match: 13. Incomplete CDR3 DNA: TGCGCCAGCAGCCCAGCCGGGACAGCTACTTCTTCACCC. This gives the protein CASSPAGTATSSP. The whole CDR3 protein reads CASSPAGTATSSPLHF.

A word on this clone: The read gets to within 3 residues of the CDR3 end, and the germline J gene fills in the rest. This rearrangement joins TRBV6-1 to TRBJ1-2; the D gene is possibly TRBD1 (6 bases). V was cut by 4 bases and J by 3 bases, with 12 bases left in between. The CDR3 totals 14 residues. Germline CDR1 reads MNHNS; CDR2 reads SASEGT. CDR3 region: CASSALGGDYGYTF. Partial CDR3 DNA: TGTGCCAGCAGTGCCTTAGGGGGAGACTATGGC.

Details on this clone: The missing CDR3 end, 3 residues past where the read stops, is filled in from the germline J gene. The chain is built from TRBV19 and TRBJ2-7; 10 bases agree with TRBD1. Germline V CDR1 and CDR2: LNHDA, SQIVND (reference sequence). Trimming cost V 3 bases and J 1 base; bases outside gene matches: 3. The CDR3 is 15 residues long. The CDR3 loop is CASSIRTGGSYEQYF. The CDR3 DNA, read in part, is TGTGCCAGTAGTATCAGGACAGGGGGTTCCTACGAG.

Partial CDR3 DNA: TGCAGTGCTAGAGATCCCACTAGCGGGGGAGTAAAAGAGACC. Translation: CSARDPTSGGVKET. In full, the CDR3 is CSARDPTSGGVKETQYF. V is TRBV20-1 and J is TRBJ2-5; 11 nucleotides agree with TRBD2. The CDR3 end lies 3 residues beyond the end of the read and is filled in from the germline J gene. V lost 0 bases, J lost 3 bases, and 9 bases stayed unmatched. This CDR3 has 17 amino acids. The germline gives CDR1 DFQATT, CDR2 SNEGSKA (reference sequence).

Regarding this clone: Sequencing ends 3 residues short of the CDR3 end; the germline J gene provides the rest. This chain connects TRBV3-1 (or the pseudogene TRBV3-2) to TRBJ1-2; no clear D. The CDR3 is 14 amino acids. V lost 0 bases, J lost 4 bases, and 9 bases lay in between. CDR1 and CDR2 (germline): LGHDT, YNNKEL (reference sequence). CDR3 DNA (partial): TGTGCCAGCAGCCAAGAAGTGGGCAGCTATGGC. This gives the protein CASSQEVGSYG. The whole CDR3 sequence is CASSQEVGSYGYTF.

Worth noting for this clone: The CDR3 end is not reached by the read, which stops 3 residues before it; the germline J gene fills it in. The chain has TRBV29-1 and TRBJ2-5, with TRBD1 matching 10 bases. Germline V gene sequence: CDR1 SQVTM, CDR2 ANQGSEA. This CDR3 spans 13 amino acids. The V and J ends lost 7 bases and 5 bases, in that order; junction bases with no gene match: 7. The part of the CDR3 DNA that was read is TGCAGCGGGGGGACAGGGGCGGGGGAGACC. Protein product: CSGGTGAGET. The full CDR3 reads CSGGTGAGETQYF.

Concerning this clone itself: The DNA ends 3 residues before the CDR3 does, and the rest of the CDR3 is filled in from the germline J gene. This chain uses TRBV5-6 with TRBJ1-2; no clear D. The CDR3 is made up of 15 amino acids. Germline V lookup: CDR1 SGHDT, CDR2 YYEEEE. V gave up 0 bases and J gave up 3 bases, with 12 bases separating them. CDR3 sequence: CASSLAGGLDYGYTF. Incomplete CDR3 DNA: TGTGCCAGCAGCTTGGCCGGCGGGTTGGACTATGGC.

With regard to this clone: The CDR3 end lies 3 residues beyond the end of the read and is filled in from the germline J gene. The V call is TRBV19, the J call TRBJ2-2; D gene unclear. The CDR3 runs 16 residues. Germline values: CDR1 LNHDA, CDR2 SQIVND (reference sequence). The V gene lost 6 bases and the J gene lost 1 base, with 15 bases spanning the gap. CDR3: CASSRKALGNTGELFF. Partial CDR3 DNA: TGTGCCAGTAGCCGTAAGGCCCTAGGGAACACCGGGGAG.

About this clone: The sequenced fragment ends 3 residues before the CDR3 boundary, so the rest is inferred from the germline J gene. The chain employs TRBV5-1 and TRBJ1-1; TRBD1 aligns across 10 bases. This CDR3 region has 17 residues. Trimming cost V 0 bases and J 1 base; bases outside gene matches: 6. Germline loops: CDR1 SGHRS, CDR2 YFSETQ. CDR3 region: CASSLGAGQGPNTEAFF. The DNA read from the CDR3 is TGCGCCAGCAGCTTGGGGGCGGGACAGGGGCCGAACACTGAA.

Notes on this clone: The read ends 3 residues early relative to the CDR3; the germline J gene fills the gap. V and J are TRBV29-1 and TRBJ2-7, with D possibly TRBD2 on 5 matching bases. This CDR3 comprises 12 residues. Germline CDR1 reads SQVTM; CDR2 reads ANQGSEA. V was shortened by 1 base and J by 4 bases, with 8 bases between the two germline ends. The CDR3: CSVEVSGYEQYF. CDR3 DNA (partial): TGCAGCGTTGAAGTTTCGGGGTACGAG.

The CDR3 loop is CASSFPGVTEAFF. The CDR3 bases that were read are TGCGCCAGCAGCTTTCCGGGGGTGACTGAA. The gene calls are TRBV5-1 and TRBJ1-1, with TRBD1 as a possible D gene (5 bases). With the read ending 3 residues before the CDR3 end, the germline J gene is used to fill in that end. This CDR3 has 13 residues. Per the germline V gene, CDR1 is SGHRS and CDR2 is YFSETQ. The V and J ends lost 2 bases and 5 bases respectively, with 10 bases between them.

Its frequency marks this clone as medium-sized. The read falls 3 residues short of the CDR3 end, and the missing part is taken from the germline J gene. V usage is TRBV2 and J usage is TRBJ2-5; 10 nucleotides align to TRBD2. The CDR3 is 14 residues long. J gave up 2 bases and V 7 bases, and 4 bases lay outside the gene matches. Germline V lookup: CDR1 SNHLY, CDR2 FYNNEI. Incomplete CDR3 DNA: TGTGCCAGCAACAAACTAGCGGGACAAGAGACC. Protein product: CASNKLAGQET. In full, the CDR3 is CASNKLAGQETQYF.

A note on this clone: The CDR3 is cut off 3 residues early in the read; its end comes from the germline J gene. The rearrangement links TRBV2 to TRBJ1-4; TRBD1 agrees at 8 bases. Losses at the gene ends were 7 bases for V and 8 bases for J; bases not matched to a gene: 9. The CDR3 totals 14 residues. Germline V gene lookup returns CDR1 SNHLY and CDR2 FYNNEI. CDR3 sequence reads: CASTDTGGREKLFF. The CDR3 bases that were read are TGTGCCAGCACGGATACAGGGGGAAGGGAAAAA.

The DNA read from the CDR3 is TGCAGTGCTAGACCACCCTGGGGGCCTGGAAACACC. Its translation: CSARPPWGPGNT. The full CDR3 sequence reads CSARPPWGPGNTIYF. This chain links TRBV20-1 with TRBJ1-3, with a tentative D call TRBD1 (6 bases). The read ends 3 residues early relative to the CDR3; the germline J gene fills the gap. This CDR3 is built from 15 residues. Germline V lookup: CDR1 DFQATT, CDR2 SNEGSKA (reference sequence). V was trimmed by 2 bases and J by 2 bases, leaving 13 bases between them.